The 24 T cell receptor beta chains reported below all come from one sample, sequenced in a study of cytomegalovirus exposure and HLA in healthy donors (dated by TCRdb to about 2017). Receptor amplification or capture employed the immunoSEQ multiplex PCR assay. The multiplex PCR relied on a mix of 60 forward primers for TCR Vbeta segments and 13 reverse primers for TCR Jbeta segments. The table was pulled from immuneACCESS by TCRdb, which kept in-frame rearrangements only. Such tables lose some clones; where checked, under half of the loss comes from unresolved V genes, and the rest has no known cause. For this sample there are over 130,000 clones; 76% appear just once. Of the sample, less than 2% falls within the top ten clones. Sequenced input: PBMCs. These receptors were collected from a man between 40 and 49 years old in good health and CMV-seronegative.

This clone was seen a few times. The J gene is TRBJ2-1, the V gene TRBV6-6; D remains ambiguous. The CDR3 has 14 residues. V was pared by 8 bases and J by 6 bases, with 17 bases between. Germline assignment: CDR1 MNHNY and CDR2 SVGAGI (reference sequence). The CDR3 DNA sequence: TGTGCCAGCCACTCCCCAACTCCGCCCAATGAGCAGTTCTTC. Its protein is CASHSPTPPNEQFF.

The rearrangement uses TRBV9 and TRBJ1-5; the D gene is possibly TRBD1 (6 bases). The V gene's germline CDR1 is SGDLS and CDR2 YYNGEE. The V end lost 3 bases, the J end lost 4 bases, and 11 bases lay between the germline ends. This CDR3 is 14 amino acids long. The CDR3 nucleotides read TGTGCCAGCAGCGCGGACAGCGCTAATCAGCCCCAGCATTTT. Translated, it gives CASSADSANQPQHF.

The CDR3: CASSLDLGTPSYEQYF. The CDR3 bases are TGCGCCAGCAGCTTGGATCTGGGCACCCCCTCCTACGAGCAGTACTTC. The J gene is TRBJ2-7, the V gene TRBV5-1; D ambiguous. Trimming took 0 bases from V and 0 from J, leaving 13 bases between them. The CDR3 length is 16 residues. CDR1 and CDR2 (germline): SGHRS, YFSETQ.

The chain links TRBV5-4 to TRBJ1-1; perhaps TRBD1 as D (5 bases). The V end lost 1 base, the J end lost 1 base, and 11 bases lay between the germline ends. The CDR3 consists of 15 residues. Germline CDR1 SGHNT, CDR2 YYREEE (reference sequence). CDR3 residues: CASSLRGGTNTEAFF. The CDR3 region has the DNA TGTGCCAGCAGCTTGCGCGGGGGGACGAACACTGAAGCTTTCTTT.

This chain connects TRBV2 to TRBJ1-2, with D perhaps matching TRBD1 (5 bases). This CDR3 contains 12 residues. Trimming took off 4 bases at V and 6 bases at J, with 9 bases between the two ends. CDR1 and CDR2 (germline): SNHLY, FYNNEI. CDR3 loop: CASSVGQNGYTF. The CDR3 DNA is TGTGCCAGCAGTGTGGGGCAGAATGGCTACACCTTC.

The chain combines TRBV2 with TRBJ2-3, with D possibly TRBD2 on 5 matching bases. V was clipped by 3 bases and J by 0 bases, with 10 bases between them. This CDR3 comprises 15 residues. CDR1 is SNHLY, CDR2 FYNNEI, per germline. The CDR3, as DNA: TGTGCCAGCAGTGACGGTGGCGGGAGCACAGATACGCAGTATTTT. Translation: CASSDGGGSTDTQYF.

J is TRBJ2-1 and V is TRBV4-1, with no clear D. Trimming stripped 4 bases from V and 8 bases from J, with 12 bases between. The CDR3 is made up of 13 amino acids. Germline V CDR1 and CDR2: MGHRA, YSYEKL. CDR3 DNA sequence: TGCGCCAGCAGCCCCCCCCCGGCGGATGAGCAGTTCTTC. This encodes CASSPPPADEQFF.

This chain uses TRBV29-1 with TRBJ2-1, with TRBD2 matching 8 bases. Germline CDR1 is SQVTM and CDR2 is ANQGSEA. The CDR3 has 15 amino acids. Trimming at V came to 6 bases and at J to 1 base, leaving 8 bases not matched to a gene. This chain's CDR3 is CSVRGERESYNEQFF. In DNA, the CDR3 is TGCAGCGTGAGAGGGGAGCGGGAGTCCTACAATGAGCAGTTCTTC.

This clone was seen just once. The chain carries TRBV19 and TRBJ1-2, with 9 nucleotides matching TRBD1. Unmatched junction bases numbered 6, after V lost 3 bases and J lost 7 bases. CDR1 is LNHDA and CDR2 is SQIVND in the germline V gene (reference sequence). The CDR3 runs 14 residues. The CDR3 DNA reads as TGTGCCAGTAGTATGCCCTCGGGACAGGGTGGCTACACCTTC. Encoded protein: CASSMPSGQGGYTF.

The chain couples TRBV6-6 to TRBJ2-7; TRBD2 matches 8 bases. V lost 2 bases to trimming and J lost 5 bases; unmatched junction nucleotides: 5. Germline CDR1 and CDR2: MNHNY and SVGAGI (reference sequence). The CDR3 contains 14 residues. CDR3 protein: CASSYERETNEQYF. The DNA of the CDR3 is TGTGCCAGCAGTTACGAGCGGGAGACCAACGAGCAGTACTTC.

This clone was counted only a few times. The chain joins TRBV19 to TRBJ1-2; 7 bases fit TRBD1. The V gene's germline CDR1 is LNHDA and CDR2 SQIVND (reference sequence). V trimming: 3 bases; J trimming: 2 bases; junction bases outside the gene matches: 3. The CDR3 is 14 amino acids. The CDR3 region is CASSMQGVNYGYTF. The CDR3 region has the DNA TGTGCCAGTAGTATGCAGGGGGTGAACTATGGCTACACCTTC.

The chain combines TRBV28 with TRBJ1-2, with D maybe TRBD1 (6 bases). Germline V gene data show CDR1 as MDHEN and CDR2 as SYDVKM. With 9 bases removed from V and 10 bases from J, the gap between germline ends came to 15 bases. This CDR3 is 11 amino acids long. The CDR3 DNA is TGTGCCAGTTGGGAGGGGGGGGTCTACACCTTC. This sequence encodes CASWEGGVYTF.

The rearrangement joins TRBV28 to TRBJ2-2, with 7 bases aligning to TRBD1. Germline CDR1 MDHEN, CDR2 SYDVKM. The CDR3 runs 18 residues. Trimming removed 2 bases from V and 3 bases from J; junction bases left unmatched: 12. CDR3 DNA: TGTGCCAGCAGTTTAAACGGGCACTTTACAGGGGACACCGGGGAGCTGTTTTTT. Its protein is CASSLNGHFTGDTGELFF.

The V call is TRBV6-1, the J call TRBJ2-5, with D possibly being TRBD2 (6 bases). TRBJ2-7 explains the end of the DNA better; the J call may be wrong. This CDR3 is built from 15 residues. Germline CDR1 MNHNS, CDR2 SASEGT. CDR3: CASSEEAGSSYEQYF. The CDR3 nucleotides are TGTGCCAGCAGTGAAGAGGCGGGGAGCTCCTACGAGCAGTACTTC.

The chain is built from TRBV7-2 and TRBJ2-2, with D possibly being TRBD2 (7 bases). CDR3 length: 14 residues. V lost 8 bases to trimming and J lost 6 bases, with 16 bases between them. Per germline, CDR1 SGHTA and CDR2 FQGNSA. CDR3 protein: CASEGGGAPGELFF. The CDR3 DNA reads as TGTGCCAGCGAGGGAGGGGGGGCCCCCGGGGAGCTGTTTTTT.

The chain couples TRBV5-1 to TRBJ2-7, with 9 bases that match TRBD1. The CDR3 is made up of 13 amino acids. The V segment lost 2 bases and the J segment 7 bases; nucleotides outside the gene matches: 4. The germline gives CDR1 SGHRS, CDR2 YFSETQ. CDR3 DNA sequence: TGCGCCAGCAGCTTTACAGGGGGCCATGAGCAGTACTTC. Translating it yields CASSFTGGHEQYF.

V gene TRBV2 combines with J gene TRBJ2-5; 8 bases line up with TRBD1. CDR1 SNHLY and CDR2 FYNNEI come from the germline V gene. J lost 0 bases, V lost 7 bases, and 4 bases had no gene match. CDR3 size: 14 residues. CDR3: CASKRTGYQETQYF. The CDR3 DNA is TGTGCCAGCAAGAGGACAGGGTACCAAGAGACCCAGTACTTC.

This chain joins TRBV12-5 and TRBJ2-2, with TRBD2 matching over 8 bases. Germline V gene sequence: CDR1 LGHNT, CDR2 FRNRAP. The J segment lost 5 bases and the V segment lost 3 bases, leaving 11 bases of the junction unmatched. The CDR3 extends over 17 amino acids. CDR3 nucleotide sequence: TGTGCTAGTGGTTTACTTGGACTAGCCTTAAAAACCGGGGAGCTGTTTTTT. This codes for CASGLLGLALKTGELFF.

This sequence joins TRBV2 and TRBJ2-3; TRBD2 agrees at 7 bases. The V and J ends lost 6 bases and 4 bases, in that order; junction bases with no gene match: 4. The length of the CDR3 is 13 residues. From germline, CDR1 is SNHLY and CDR2 FYNNEI. CDR3 sequence: CASSGLGSDTQYF. The CDR3 DNA reads TGTGCCAGCAGCGGACTAGGCTCAGATACGCAGTATTTT.

The rearrangement links TRBV27 to TRBJ2-7, with a possible D match to TRBD1 (6 bases). This CDR3 is 13 amino acids long. Germline V gene lookup returns CDR1 MNHEY and CDR2 SMNVEV (reference sequence). Between the trimmed V and J ends, which lost 3 bases and 4 bases, there was a span of 10 bases. The CDR3, as DNA: TGTGCCAGCAGTTTTCTCCAGGGGTACGAGCAGTACTTC. This codes for CASSFLQGYEQYF.

The chain carries TRBV6-5 and TRBJ1-2; possible D gene TRBD1, 6 bases. The germline gives CDR1 MNHEY, CDR2 SVGAGI. Trimming cost V 6 bases and J 3 bases, with 14 bases left between them. CDR3 length equals 14 residues. The CDR3 here is CASSQQGVDYGYTF. The CDR3 coding sequence is TGTGCCAGCAGCCAACAGGGAGTTGACTATGGCTACACCTTC.

The V and J genes are TRBV2 and TRBJ2-3; the D gene is possibly TRBD2 (6 bases). CDR3 length: 14 amino acids. The germline V gene encodes CDR1 SNHLY and CDR2 FYNNEI. V was clipped by 11 bases and J by 2 bases, with 17 bases between them. The DNA of the CDR3 is TGTGCCGTTTTTCGGGGGATAGCCACAGATACGCAGTATTTT. It specifies CAVFRGIATDTQYF.

The chain joins TRBV19 to TRBJ2-3; D might be TRBD2 (6 bases). Germline V gene data show CDR1 as LNHDA and CDR2 as SQIVND (reference sequence). Trimming left V 0 bases short and J 2 bases short, with 9 bases between. The CDR3 covers 15 residues. The CDR3 is CASSIEGGPTDTQYF. CDR3 sequence (DNA): TGTGCCAGTAGTATAGAGGGGGGACCCACAGATACGCAGTATTTT.

This clone was observed once. This chain joins TRBV7-2 and TRBJ2-3; TRBD2 might be the D (6 bases). There are 15 residues in the CDR3. CDR1 and CDR2 from the germline V gene are SGHTA and FQGNSA. V was clipped by 6 bases and J by 1 base, with 14 bases between them. For the CDR3, the DNA is TGTGCCAGCAGGCTCCGGGGGATTCGCACAGATACGCAGTATTTT. As protein: CASRLRGIRTDTQYF.